This TCR beta chain was profiled in a study of human T cells and chemical hapten exposure. As for the study in general: Diphenylcyclopropenone was administered weekly to the scalp of patients throughout the roughly 22-week study. A mostly female patient group had alopecia areata, totalis or universalis. The variation in per-sample TCR yields arose mainly from small differences in pooled library volumes.

The CDR3 consists of 16 residues. V lost 4 bases, J lost 4 bases, and 9 bases stayed unmatched. The V gene's germline CDR1 is MGHRA and CDR2 YSYEKL. In this sample, this clonotype turned up many times. Time point given: patch test 3, about 24 weeks after DPC sensitization. Treatment noted: therapeutic diphenylcyclopropenone sensitization with weekly scalp DPC. During construction of the library, unique molecular identifiers were attached to individual cDNA molecules for quantitative, reproducible TCR counting. TCRdb used MiXCR to reprocess the RACE reads, holding one entry per CDR3 protein. The table records about 90,000 distinct CDR3 sequences, approximately 10% of them present only once.

Sequenced here: whole blood, sampled in connection with sensitization to the hapten diphenylcyclopropenone (DPC). The chain couples TRBV4-1 to TRBJ1-5; 8 bases are a match to TRBD1. This sequence originates from a woman aged 30 to 39 with alopecia areata. Some clones in this sample may be carry-over from other donors' samples. CDR3 sequence (DNA): TGCGCCAGCAGCCCCCAACCGGACAGGGTAAATCAGCCCCAGCATTTT. This encodes CASSPQPDRVNQPQHF.